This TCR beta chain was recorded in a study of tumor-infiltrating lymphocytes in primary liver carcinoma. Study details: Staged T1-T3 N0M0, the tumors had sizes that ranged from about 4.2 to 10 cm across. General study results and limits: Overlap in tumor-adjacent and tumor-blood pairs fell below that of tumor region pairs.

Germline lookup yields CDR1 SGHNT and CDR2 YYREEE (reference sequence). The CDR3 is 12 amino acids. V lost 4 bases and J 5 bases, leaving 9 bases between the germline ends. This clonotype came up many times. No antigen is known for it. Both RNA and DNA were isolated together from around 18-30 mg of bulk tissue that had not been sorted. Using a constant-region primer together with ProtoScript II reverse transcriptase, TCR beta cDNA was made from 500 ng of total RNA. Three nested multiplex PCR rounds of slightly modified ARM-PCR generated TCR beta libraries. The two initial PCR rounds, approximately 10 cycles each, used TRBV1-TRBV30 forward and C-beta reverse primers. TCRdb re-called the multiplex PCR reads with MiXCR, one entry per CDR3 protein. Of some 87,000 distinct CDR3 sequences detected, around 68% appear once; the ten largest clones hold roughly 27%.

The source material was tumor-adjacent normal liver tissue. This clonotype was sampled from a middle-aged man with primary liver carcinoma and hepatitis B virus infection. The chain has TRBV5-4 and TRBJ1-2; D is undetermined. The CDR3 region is CASSQDGYGYTF. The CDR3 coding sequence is TGTGCCAGCAGCCAGGACGGTTATGGCTACACCTTC.